This TCR beta chain was recovered during a study of T cells in localized non-small cell lung cancer. Study outcomes and limitations: Uninvolved nearby lung showed the greatest T cell clonality, exceeding that found in tumor. Higher blood T cell density tracked longer overall survival. Within adjacent lung there appeared a median 57 of the top 100 tumor clones.

The CDR3 contains 15 residues. V lost 7 bases, J lost 6 bases, and 13 bases stayed unmatched. Germline V lookup: CDR1 SQVTM, CDR2 ANQGSEA. Only in-frame clones appear in the TCRdb table, and some are missing; sequencing was by immunoSEQ multiplex PCR. Here the sample spans approximately 21,000 clones, approximately 91% being singletons. On this clone itself: Its antigen is undetermined.

The V call is TRBV29-1, the J call TRBJ1-1, with 11 bases that match TRBD1. Sample: peripheral blood, taken before any cancer treatment. The sequence was obtained from a male donor aged 60 or older with stage I lung adenocarcinoma. The CDR3 nucleotides are TGCAGCGGGGTGGACAGGGGGCGTAGATTCCCTGAAGCTTTCTTT. It encodes CSGVDRGRRFPEAFF.